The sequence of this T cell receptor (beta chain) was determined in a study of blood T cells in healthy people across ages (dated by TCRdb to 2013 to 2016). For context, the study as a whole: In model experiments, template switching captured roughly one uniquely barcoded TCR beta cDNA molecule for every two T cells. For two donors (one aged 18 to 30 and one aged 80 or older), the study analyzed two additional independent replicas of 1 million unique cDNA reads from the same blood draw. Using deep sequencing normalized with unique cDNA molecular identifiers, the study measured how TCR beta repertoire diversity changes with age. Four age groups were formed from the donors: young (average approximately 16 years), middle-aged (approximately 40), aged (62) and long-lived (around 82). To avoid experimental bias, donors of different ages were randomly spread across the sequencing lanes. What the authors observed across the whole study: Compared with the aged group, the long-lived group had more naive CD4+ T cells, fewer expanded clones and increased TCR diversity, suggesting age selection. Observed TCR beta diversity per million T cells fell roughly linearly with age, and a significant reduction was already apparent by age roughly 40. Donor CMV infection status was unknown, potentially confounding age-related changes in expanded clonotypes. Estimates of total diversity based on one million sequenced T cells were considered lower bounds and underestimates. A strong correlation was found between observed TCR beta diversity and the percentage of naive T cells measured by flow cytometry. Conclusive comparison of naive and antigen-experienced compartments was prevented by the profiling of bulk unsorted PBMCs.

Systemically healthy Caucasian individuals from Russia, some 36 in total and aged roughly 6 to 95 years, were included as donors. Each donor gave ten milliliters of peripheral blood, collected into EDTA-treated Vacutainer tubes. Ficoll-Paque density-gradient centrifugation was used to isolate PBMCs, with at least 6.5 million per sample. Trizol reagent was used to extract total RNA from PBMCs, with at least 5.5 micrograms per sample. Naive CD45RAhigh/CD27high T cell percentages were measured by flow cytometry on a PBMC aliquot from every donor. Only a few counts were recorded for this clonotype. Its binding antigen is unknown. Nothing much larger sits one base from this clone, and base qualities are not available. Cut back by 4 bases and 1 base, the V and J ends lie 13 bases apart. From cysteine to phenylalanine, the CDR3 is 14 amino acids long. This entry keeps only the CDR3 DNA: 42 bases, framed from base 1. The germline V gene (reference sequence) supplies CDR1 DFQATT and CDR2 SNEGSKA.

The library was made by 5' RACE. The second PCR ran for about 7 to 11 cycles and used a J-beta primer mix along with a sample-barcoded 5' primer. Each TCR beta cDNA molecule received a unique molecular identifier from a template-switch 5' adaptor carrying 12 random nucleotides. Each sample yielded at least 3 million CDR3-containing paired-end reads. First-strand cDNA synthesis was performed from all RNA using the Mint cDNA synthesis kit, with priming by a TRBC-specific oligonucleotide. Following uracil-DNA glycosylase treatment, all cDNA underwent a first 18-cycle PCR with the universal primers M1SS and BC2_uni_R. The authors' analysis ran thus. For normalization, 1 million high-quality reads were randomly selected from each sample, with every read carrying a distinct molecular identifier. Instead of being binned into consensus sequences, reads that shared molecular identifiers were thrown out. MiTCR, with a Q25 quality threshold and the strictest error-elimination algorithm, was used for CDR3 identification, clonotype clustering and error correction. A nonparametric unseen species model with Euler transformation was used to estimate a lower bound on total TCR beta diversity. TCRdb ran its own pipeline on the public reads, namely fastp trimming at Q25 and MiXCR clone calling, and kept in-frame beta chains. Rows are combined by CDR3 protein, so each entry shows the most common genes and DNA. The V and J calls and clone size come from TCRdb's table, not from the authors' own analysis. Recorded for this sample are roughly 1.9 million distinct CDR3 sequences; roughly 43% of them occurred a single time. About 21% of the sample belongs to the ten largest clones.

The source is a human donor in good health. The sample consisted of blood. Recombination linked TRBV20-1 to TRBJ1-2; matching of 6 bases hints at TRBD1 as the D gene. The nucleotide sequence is TGCAGTGCTACGCGGGGGGCTTTTAACTATGGCTACACCTTC. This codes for CSATRGAFNYGYTF.